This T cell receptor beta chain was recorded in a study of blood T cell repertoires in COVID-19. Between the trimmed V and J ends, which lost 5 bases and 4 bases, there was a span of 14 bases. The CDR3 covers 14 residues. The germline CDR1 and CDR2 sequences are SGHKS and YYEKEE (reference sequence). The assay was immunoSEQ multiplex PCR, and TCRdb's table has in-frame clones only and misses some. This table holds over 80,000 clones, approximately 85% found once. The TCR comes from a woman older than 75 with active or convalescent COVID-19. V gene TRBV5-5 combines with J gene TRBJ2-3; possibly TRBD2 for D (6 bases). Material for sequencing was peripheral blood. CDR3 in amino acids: CASSGGTRADTQYF. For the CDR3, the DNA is TGTGCCAGCAGTGGGGGGACTCGGGCAGATACGCAGTATTTT.